These 32 T cell receptor beta chains were all obtained from the same sample, sequenced in a study of graft-versus-host responses after intestinal transplantation. Irradiated, violet-dye-labeled stimulators (about 200,000) were plated alongside about 200,000 CFSE-labeled responders. Libraries were prepared by immunoSEQ multiplex PCR; TCRdb keeps only in-frame clonotypes and omits some of them. This table has tens of thousands of clones, about a third appearing once. The input for sequencing was alloreactive CD8+ T cells from a mixed lymphocyte reaction culture, taken before intestinal transplant. The subset here: CFSE-low proliferating T cells sorted from roughly six-day pre-transplant mixed lymphocyte reaction (GvH or HvG direction). These receptor sequences come from a human patient who received an intestinal transplant.

J is TRBJ2-5 and V is TRBV7-3; 10 nucleotides agree with TRBD2. Per the germline V gene, CDR1 is SGHTA and CDR2 is FQGTGA. The CDR3 has 16 amino acids. With V trimmed by 0 bases and J by 7 bases, 8 bases remained unmatched. In DNA form, the CDR3 reads TGTGCCAGCAGCTTAACAGCGGGGGGGCCCTCAGGGACCCAGTACTTC. Amino acid sequence: CASSLTAGGPSGTQYF. The variable domain in full, with the rest retrieved from reference TRBV7-3 and TRBJ2-5, is GAGVSQTPSNKVTEKGKYVELRCDPISGHTALYWYRQSLGQGPEFLIYFQGTGAADDSGLPNDRFFAVRPEGSVSTLKIQRTERGDSAVYLCASSLTAGGPSGTQYFGPGTRLLVL.

This clone has a count of ten or more. The CDR3 DNA is TGCGCCAGCAAAGGGCCTGTGACAGATACGCAGTATTTT. This codes for CASKGPVTDTQYF. The chain links TRBV4-1 to TRBJ2-3, with no clear D. The CDR3 runs to 13 residues. Germline values: CDR1 MGHRA, CDR2 YSYEKL. V shed 7 bases and J shed 3 bases, with 11 bases lying between them.

V is TRBV15 and J is TRBJ1-4; 7 bases are a match to TRBD1. Losses at the gene ends were 7 bases for V and 7 bases for J; bases not matched to a gene: 6. The CDR3 runs to 13 residues. Per the germline V gene, CDR1 is LNHNV and CDR2 is YYDKDF (reference sequence). DNA of the CDR3: TGTGCCACCAAGGACAGGAGGAGTGAAAAACTGTTTTTT. Translated: CATKDRRSEKLFF.

The CDR3 protein is CASSSYGGGAGEQFF. In DNA form, the CDR3 reads TGTGCCAGCAGCTCCTATGGGGGGGGAGCGGGTGAGCAGTTCTTC. The rearrangement uses TRBV11-3 and TRBJ2-1; 7 bases fit TRBD2. V dropped 4 bases and J dropped 9; count of bases not matched to a gene: 12. The germline V gene has CDR1 SGHNT and CDR2 YENEEA. The CDR3 contains 15 residues.

This rearrangement joins TRBV6-1 to TRBJ2-1; no reliable D call. CDR3 length: 14 amino acids. V gave up 2 bases and J gave up 1 base, with 6 bases separating them. Germline V gene sequence: CDR1 MNHNS, CDR2 SASEGT. This CDR3 reads CASSEFGSYNEQFF. The CDR3 DNA reads as TGTGCCAGCAGTGAATTCGGGTCCTACAATGAGCAGTTCTTC.

The chain carries TRBV7-5 and TRBJ2-3; the table assigns TRBD1, which was not confirmed against the DNA. TRBV7-5 is a listed pseudogene. This CDR3 spans 19 amino acids. DNA for the CDR3: TGTGTCACACCTCGCGGCCGGGGACAGGGCCTAGACCACACAGATACGCAGTATTTT. This encodes CVTPRGRGQGLDHTDTQYF.

This chain uses TRBV5-4 with TRBJ2-7; 7 nucleotides match TRBD2. Germline V gene sequence: CDR1 SGHNT, CDR2 YYREEE (reference sequence). Losses at the gene ends were 3 bases for V and 0 bases for J; bases not matched to a gene: 3. The CDR3 has 14 residues. CDR3 nucleotide sequence: TGTGCCAGCAGCTACGGGGGGAGCTCCTACGAGCAGTACTTC. Protein product: CASSYGGSSYEQYF.

The chain uses TRBV6-5 and TRBJ2-1; D remains ambiguous. Between the trimmed V and J ends, which lost 2 bases and 8 bases, there was a span of 7 bases. Germline-derived CDR1 and CDR2 are MNHEY and SVGAGI. The CDR3 runs to 12 residues. The CDR3 DNA sequence: TGTGCCAGCAGTTACGGGAACGATGAGCAGTTCTTC. Its protein product is CASSYGNDEQFF.

The CDR3 nucleotides read TGTGCCAGCAGCCAAGAGTCGGCTTTGGGCTACGAGCAGTACTTC. Translated: CASSQESALGYEQYF. The J gene is TRBJ2-7, the V gene TRBV4-2; D ambiguous. Trimming took off 0 bases at V and 3 bases at J, with 12 bases between the two ends. The germline V gene has CDR1 LGHNA and CDR2 YNFKEQ. The CDR3 spans 15 residues.

The CDR3 nucleotides read TGTGCCAGCAGACCGACAGAGAACACTGAAGCTTTCTTT. The encoded protein is CASRPTENTEAFF. The chain carries TRBV28 and TRBJ1-1; a weak D match, TRBD1 (5 bases). The ends were cut back, 6 bases at V and 1 base at J, with 9 bases in the middle. The CDR3 totals 13 residues. Germline V gene data show CDR1 as MDHEN and CDR2 as SYDVKM.

Relative to its sample, this clone is medium-sized. The rearrangement links TRBV10-2 to TRBJ2-5; D gene ambiguous. From germline, CDR1 is WSHSY and CDR2 SAAADI. Between the trimmed V and J ends, which lost 3 bases and 4 bases, there was a span of 3 bases. The CDR3 covers 11 residues. The CDR3 sequence: CASSDGETQYF. The DNA of the CDR3 is TGCGCCAGCAGTGATGGAGAGACCCAGTACTTC.

The chain employs TRBV6-1 and TRBJ2-7; D gene unclear. Germline V gives CDR1 MNHNS, CDR2 SASEGT. V lost 4 bases, J lost 3 bases, and 10 bases lay in between. CDR3 length: 13 amino acids. The DNA of the CDR3 is TGTGCCAGCAGTGTGGCGCAAAGCTACGAGCAGTACTTC. Its protein is CASSVAQSYEQYF.

V is TRBV4-3 and J is TRBJ2-7, with 8 bases that match TRBD1. Germline V lookup: CDR1 LGHNA, CDR2 YSLEER. V gave up 4 bases and J gave up 0 bases; unmatched junction bases: 5. This CDR3 is built from 15 residues. The CDR3 loop is CASSRGRGLSYEQYF. As DNA, the CDR3 is TGCGCCAGCAGCCGGGGCAGGGGGCTCTCCTACGAGCAGTACTTC.

This rearrangement joins TRBV11-2 to TRBJ2-7; D is uncertain. The CDR3 length is 16 residues. V lost 0 bases to trimming and J lost 1 base, with 13 bases between them. Germline V gene lookup returns CDR1 SGHAT and CDR2 FQNNGV. This CDR3 is CASSLEARFYSYEQYF. CDR3 sequence (DNA): TGTGCCAGCAGCTTAGAGGCGCGGTTTTATTCCTACGAGCAGTACTTC.

The chain carries TRBV5-4 and TRBJ2-2; possible D gene TRBD2, 7 bases. V gave up 1 base and J gave up 0 bases, with 10 bases separating them. Germline lookup yields CDR1 SGHNT and CDR2 YYREEE (reference sequence). This CDR3 has 16 residues. CDR3 protein: CASSLWGGPNTGELFF. CDR3 in DNA: TGTGCCAGCAGCTTGTGGGGGGGGCCGAACACCGGGGAGCTGTTTTTT.

V usage is TRBV9 and J usage is TRBJ2-4, with D possibly matching TRBD2 (6 bases). The V and J ends lost 3 bases and 6 bases respectively, with 10 bases between them. The germline CDR1 and CDR2 sequences are SGDLS and YYNGEE. The CDR3 has 13 amino acids. CDR3 in DNA: TGTGCCAGCAGCGCCGGGACTTCAAACATTCAGTACTTC. Protein sequence: CASSAGTSNIQYF.

The rearrangement uses TRBV18 and TRBJ2-7; D is undetermined. Trimming removed 0 bases from V and 3 bases from J, with 12 bases in between. CDR1 is KGHSH, CDR2 LQKENI, per germline. The CDR3 has 15 amino acids. This CDR3 is CASSPPWGSVYEQYF. CDR3 bases: TGTGCCAGCTCACCACCGTGGGGTTCCGTCTACGAGCAGTACTTC.

V gene TRBV19 combines with J gene TRBJ2-1; the match to TRBD2 covers 8 bases. The CDR3 sequence is 15 residues long. The trim removed 1 base at V and 9 bases at J, leaving 8 bases unmatched. The germline CDR1 and CDR2 sequences are LNHDA and SQIVND (reference sequence). CDR3 nucleotide sequence: TGTGCCAGTAGTATAGGAGCGGGAGCAGGAAGTGAGCAGTTCTTC. Its translation: CASSIGAGAGSEQFF.

This clone was counted ten times or more. The chain couples TRBV11-2 to TRBJ1-3, with 8 bases lining up with TRBD1. V dropped 7 bases and J dropped 4; count of bases not matched to a gene: 9. The CDR3 has 15 residues. Germline-derived CDR1 and CDR2 are SGHAT and FQNNGV. CDR3 residues: CASNPTGVKGNTIYF. The CDR3 region has the DNA TGTGCCAGCAACCCGACAGGGGTAAAAGGAAACACCATATATTTT.

Only a few counts were recorded for this clone. The chain has TRBV27 and TRBJ2-5, with D perhaps matching TRBD2 (6 bases). Trimming took 3 bases from V and 4 from J, leaving 18 bases between them. Germline CDR1 is MNHEY and CDR2 is SMNVEV (reference sequence). The CDR3 sequence is 16 residues long. CDR3 amino acids: CASSLRTTRGGETQYF. CDR3 coding DNA: TGTGCCAGCAGTTTGAGGACGACTAGGGGAGGAGAGACCCAGTACTTC.

This clone is deemed medium-sized. The V and J genes are TRBV6-6 and TRBJ2-7; no reliable D call. This CDR3 has 11 residues. Trimming cost V 5 bases and J 6 bases, with 8 bases left between them. In germline, CDR1 is MNHNY, CDR2 SVGAGI (reference sequence). The CDR3 region has the DNA TGTGCCAGCAGTCACGGCCTCGAGCAGTACTTC. Residues: CASSHGLEQYF.

The rearrangement uses TRBV13 and TRBJ2-1; D is undetermined. The ends were cut back, 3 bases at V and 4 bases at J, with 10 bases in the middle. Germline V lookup: CDR1 PRHDT, CDR2 FYEKMQ (reference sequence). This CDR3 contains 14 residues. The CDR3: CASSFPTRYNEQFF. The CDR3 DNA is TGTGCCAGCAGCTTTCCCACAAGATACAATGAGCAGTTCTTC.

The chain is built from TRBV6-5 and TRBJ2-5; D gene ambiguous. V was shortened by 1 base and J by 3 bases, with 9 bases between the two germline ends. The CDR3 runs 14 residues. In germline, CDR1 is MNHEY, CDR2 SVGAGI. CDR3 nucleotides: TGTGCCAGCAGTTACTTTGTGGGAAAAGAGACCCAGTACTTC. This codes for CASSYFVGKETQYF.

The chain carries TRBV29-1 and TRBJ2-1, with 9 bases lining up with TRBD2. The CDR3 loop spans 14 amino acids. CDR1 and CDR2 from the germline V gene are SQVTM and ANQGSEA. V trimming: 3 bases; J trimming: 5 bases; junction bases outside the gene matches: 5. This CDR3 is CSVDLAGANNEQFF. CDR3 in DNA: TGCAGCGTTGACTTAGCGGGGGCGAACAATGAGCAGTTCTTC.

This clone occurred a few times. The rearrangement uses TRBV4-3 and TRBJ2-3; D is unclear. The V end was cut by 1 base, the J end by 8 bases, with 10 bases between. Germline V CDR1 and CDR2: LGHNA, YSLEER. This CDR3 is 13 amino acids long. This chain's CDR3 is CASSQVLTRTQYF. The CDR3 bases are TGCGCCAGCAGCCAAGTGTTGACGCGTACGCAGTATTTT.

The chain combines TRBV7-3 with TRBJ1-1; D is possibly TRBD1 (6 bases). Between the trimmed V and J ends, which lost 2 bases and 5 bases, there was a span of 18 bases. The CDR3 length is 16 residues. The germline V gene has CDR1 SGHTA and CDR2 FQGTGA. DNA for the CDR3: TGTGCCAGCAGCTTATCTTCTAATACAGGGAGTACTGAAGCTTTCTTT. This gives the protein CASSLSSNTGSTEAFF.

This clone was detected only a few times. The CDR3 reads CASSVDRDTSTDTQYF. The CDR3 nucleotides are TGTGCCAGCAGCGTGGACCGGGACACTAGCACAGATACGCAGTATTTT. The V and J genes are TRBV9 and TRBJ2-3; D is possibly TRBD1 (6 bases). Between the trimmed V and J ends, which lost 2 bases and 0 bases, there was a span of 13 bases. This CDR3 has 16 residues. Germline V gene data show CDR1 as SGDLS and CDR2 as YYNGEE.

V gene TRBV5-1 combines with J gene TRBJ1-2, with D possibly TRBD1 on 5 matching bases. Trimming shortened V by 0 bases and J by 5 bases, and 14 bases separated the two germline ends. Germline CDR1 and CDR2: SGHRS and YFSETQ. This CDR3 contains 15 residues. CDR3 DNA sequence: TGCGCCAGCAGCTTGGGACAGTTAAAACTTTATGGCTACACCTTC. Protein product: CASSLGQLKLYGYTF.

This clone occurred a few times. The gene calls are TRBV27 and TRBJ2-7; TRBD2 agrees at 9 bases. Germline CDR1 reads MNHEY; CDR2 reads SMNVEV (reference sequence). The CDR3 is 16 residues long. V shed 6 bases, J shed 2 bases, and the junction held 11 bases outside the gene matches. The CDR3 loop is CASSLQTSGPTYEQYF. CDR3 sequence (DNA): TGTGCCAGCAGCCTACAGACTAGCGGCCCTACCTACGAGCAGTACTTC.

This chain connects TRBV6-1 to TRBJ2-3, with TRBD2 matching over 10 bases. Trimming removed 3 bases from V and 1 base from J; junction bases left unmatched: 4. Germline CDR1 reads MNHNS; CDR2 reads SASEGT. CDR3 length: 16 residues. For the CDR3, the DNA is TGTGCCAGCAGTGATCCCGGGACTAGCGGCACAGATACGCAGTATTTT. Encoded protein: CASSDPGTSGTDTQYF.

This clone was recorded a few times. A much more abundant neighbour one base away suggests this may be a read error. The chain is built from TRBV4-2 and TRBJ1-4; no definite D call. This CDR3 contains 12 residues. Between the trimmed V and J ends, which lost 1 base and 8 bases, there was a span of 5 bases. Germline-derived CDR1 and CDR2 are LGHNA and YNFKEQ. The CDR3 here is CASSQGHEKLFF. The CDR3 DNA is TGTGCCAGCAGCCAAGGGCACGAAAAACTGTTTTTT.

This clone was detected only a few times. The chain uses TRBV4-2 and TRBJ1-1, with D hard to call. CDR1 and CDR2 (germline): LGHNA, YNFKEQ. CDR3 size: 13 residues. Trimming took 1 base from V and 5 from J, leaving 8 bases between them. CDR3 DNA: TGTGCCAGCAGCCAAGTAGGAGGTACTGAAGCTTTCTTT. Residues: CASSQVGGTEAFF.